A single sample is the source of the 26 T cell receptor beta chains below, sequenced in a study of identical twins. TCRdb re-analysed the 5' RACE reads in MiXCR, keeping a single row per CDR3 protein. The data contain approximately 260,000 distinct CDR3 sequences, roughly an eighth of them singletons. The sequenced sample was memory (CD45RO+) T cells sorted from blood. The receptors shown here come from a woman aged 18 to 35 in good health.

Sample share makes this clonotype medium-sized. J is TRBJ2-5 and V is TRBV15, with D possibly being TRBD1 or TRBD2 (5 bases each). Germline V gene data show CDR1 as LNHNV and CDR2 as YYDKDF (reference sequence). The CDR3 loop spans 15 amino acids. V lost 0 bases and J 4 bases, leaving 12 bases between the germline ends. As DNA, the CDR3 is TGTGCCACCAGCAGAGAAAGTACGGGGCTAGAGACCCAGTACTTC. Translated, it gives CATSRESTGLETQYF.

The chain couples TRBV6-1 to TRBJ1-5; weak D call: TRBD1 (5 bases). Trimming removed 6 bases from V and 6 bases from J, with 12 bases in between. Germline assignment: CDR1 MNHNS and CDR2 SASEGT. The CDR3 runs to 13 residues. The CDR3 sequence: CASRAWGIQPQHF. The DNA for the CDR3 is TGTGCCAGCAGGGCTTGGGGCATTCAGCCCCAGCATTTT.

This clonotype has just a few counts. The gene calls are TRBV12-3 or TRBV12-4 and TRBJ2-3; no definite D call. The CDR3 runs 13 residues. V shed 2 bases and J shed 4 bases, with 7 bases lying between them. CDR3 nucleotide sequence: TGTGCCAGCAGTTTATCGTACCCAGATACGCAGTATTTT. This translates into CASSLSYPDTQYF.

This clonotype was observed a few times. This chain links TRBV20-1 with TRBJ2-5; D perhaps matches TRBD2 (5 bases). This CDR3 region has 13 residues. CDR1 and CDR2 from the germline V gene are DFQATT and SNEGSKA (reference sequence). CDR3 protein: CSILETGQETQYF. CDR3 nucleotides: TGCAGCATACTAGAGACTGGCCAGGAGACCCAGTACTTC.

This chain links TRBV20-1 with TRBJ2-5, with TRBD2 as a possible D gene (7 bases). CDR1 is DFQATT and CDR2 is SNEGSKA in the germline V gene (reference sequence). The CDR3 sequence is 17 residues long. V lost 0 bases, J lost 2 bases, and 19 bases lay in between. The CDR3: CSARDSSKGGVQETQYF. CDR3 coding DNA: TGCAGTGCTAGAGATTCCTCTAAGGGGGGGGTTCAAGAGACCCAGTACTTC.

Many counts were recorded for this clonotype. The chain joins TRBV6-1 to TRBJ2-7; D not resolved. V lost 6 bases and J lost 1, with 10 bases in between. Germline CDR1 is MNHNS and CDR2 is SASEGT. This CDR3 spans 13 amino acids. The CDR3 sequence is CASRSDNSYEQYF. DNA of the CDR3: TGTGCCAGCAGGTCTGACAATTCCTACGAGCAGTACTTC.

This clonotype was counted at least ten times. The rearrangement links TRBV6-2 or TRBV6-3 to TRBJ1-1; a weak D match, TRBD1 (6 bases). Germline V CDR1 and CDR2: MNHEY, SVGEGT. The germline V and J ends were trimmed by 2 bases and 1 base, with 8 bases remaining between them. CDR3 length: 14 amino acids. CDR3 DNA sequence: TGTGCCAGCAGTTACGGGGGGCGGAACACTGAAGCTTTCTTT. As protein: CASSYGGRNTEAFF.

This chain joins TRBV10-3 and TRBJ2-7; the match to TRBD2 covers 11 bases. Trimming removed 10 bases from V and 2 bases from J; junction bases left unmatched: 4. The CDR3 covers 13 residues. CDR1 and CDR2 from the germline V gene are ENHRY and SYGVKD. DNA for the CDR3: TGTGCCACCACTAGCGGGAGAGCCTACGAGCAGTACTTC. This gives the protein CATTSGRAYEQYF.

CDR3 residues: CASTLGQSYEQYF. CDR3 bases: TGCGCCAGCACCCTTGGGCAGTCCTACGAGCAGTACTTC. The chain has TRBV5-1 and TRBJ2-7, with unresolved D. Germline V gene lookup returns CDR1 SGHRS and CDR2 YFSETQ. V lost 6 bases, J lost 1 base, and 11 bases lay in between. This CDR3 contains 13 residues.

This clonotype was observed a handful of times. The V and J genes are TRBV7-9 and TRBJ2-7, with D perhaps being TRBD1 or TRBD2 (5 bases each). V was pared by 8 bases and J by 2 bases, with 19 bases between. CDR1 SEHNR and CDR2 FQNEAQ come from the germline V gene (reference sequence). The CDR3 contains 15 residues. The CDR3 DNA reads TGTGCCAGCTCCAACCCGAGGGGCGGCACCTACGAGCAGTACTTC. Protein: CASSNPRGGTYEQYF.

There are a few counts of this clonotype. This chain uses TRBV12-3 or TRBV12-4 with TRBJ1-1; TRBD1 might be the D (5 bases). The CDR3 length is 12 residues. V was clipped by 6 bases and J by 9 bases, with 14 bases between them. The CDR3 loop is CASRQDMPKAFF. The CDR3 coding sequence is TGTGCCAGCAGACAGGACATGCCTAAAGCTTTCTTT.

This clonotype was counted a few times. The V and J genes are TRBV7-9 and TRBJ2-5; maybe TRBD2 (5 bases). Trimming took off 3 bases at V and 5 bases at J, with 13 bases between the two ends. Germline CDR1 is SEHNR and CDR2 is FQNEAQ (reference sequence). CDR3 size: 14 residues. CDR3 region: CASSFWTRPETQYF. DNA of the CDR3: TGTGCCAGCAGCTTCTGGACTCGCCCGGAGACCCAGTACTTC.

This clonotype was counted a few times. This rearrangement joins TRBV20-1 to TRBJ1-1; no reliable D call. The CDR3 totals 12 residues. The V end was cut by 5 bases, the J end by 11 bases, with 18 bases between. Germline CDR1 reads DFQATT; CDR2 reads SNEGSKA (reference sequence). The CDR3: CSAEGTGGVAFF. The CDR3 DNA reads TGCAGTGCTGAGGGTACGGGCGGGGTTGCTTTCTTT.

This clonotype was seen more than once but under ten times. A read error may explain this, as a much larger clone is one base away. This chain connects TRBV7-2 to TRBJ1-2; D call uncertain. Germline loops: CDR1 SGHTA, CDR2 FQGNSA. CDR3 length: 11 residues. The V gene lost 4 bases and the J gene lost 4 bases, with 4 bases spanning the gap. The CDR3 region is CASSSLYGYTF. CDR3 nucleotide sequence: TGTGCCAGCAGCTCCCTCTATGGCTACACCTTC. Looking up the rest from reference TRBV7-2 and TRBJ1-2 gives the full variable domain: GAGVSQSPSNKVTEKGKDVELRCDPISGHTALYWYRQSLGQGLEFLIYFQGNSAPDKSGLPSDRFSAERTGGSVSTLTIQRTQQEDSAVYLCASSSLYGYTFGSGTRLTVV.

This sequence joins TRBV25-1 and TRBJ2-7, with 10 bases aligning to TRBD1. This CDR3 contains 15 residues. Losses at the gene ends were 1 base for V and 7 bases for J; bases not matched to a gene: 7. Germline lookup yields CDR1 MGHDK and CDR2 SYGVNS. The CDR3 here is CASSEFGQGVGEQYF. Here the CDR3 DNA reads TGTGCCAGCAGTGAATTTGGACAGGGGGTCGGAGAGCAGTACTTC.

This chain links TRBV7-2 with TRBJ1-1; D is undetermined. This CDR3 has 14 amino acids. The V and J ends lost 1 base and 4 bases respectively, with 10 bases between them. In germline, CDR1 is SGHTA, CDR2 FQGNSA. In DNA, the CDR3 is TGTGCCAGCAGCTTAGTCCAGGATGGCACTGAAGCTTTCTTT. Protein product: CASSLVQDGTEAFF.

This chain connects TRBV7-7 to TRBJ2-1, with 15 bases that match TRBD2. The trim removed 4 bases at V and 9 bases at J, leaving 4 bases unmatched. The CDR3 contains 15 residues. The germline gives CDR1 SSHAT, CDR2 FNYEAQ (reference sequence). CDR3 DNA sequence: TGTGCCAGCAGCTCGGGACTAGCGGGAGGAGGTGAGCAGTTCTTC. Its protein product is CASSSGLAGGGEQFF.

This chain connects TRBV10-2 to TRBJ1-1; D remains unclear. The CDR3 loop spans 15 amino acids. Germline assignment: CDR1 WSHSY and CDR2 SAAADI. V lost 7 bases, J lost 6 bases, and 21 bases lay in between. The DNA of the CDR3 is TGCGCCAGCAACGAACTGAGGTTGGAGGGCGCTGAAGCTTTCTTT. Residues: CASNELRLEGAEAFF.

At least ten counts were recorded for this clonotype. V usage is TRBV7-9 and J usage is TRBJ1-1; D is unclear. The CDR3 spans 14 residues. Germline values: CDR1 SEHNR, CDR2 FQNEAQ (reference sequence). V was shortened by 1 base and J by 2 bases, with 8 bases between the two germline ends. The CDR3: CASSLGAGNTEAFF. The CDR3, as DNA: TGTGCCAGCAGCTTAGGGGCAGGAAACACTGAAGCTTTCTTT. Full variable domain (outside the CDR3, taken from reference TRBV7-9 and TRBJ1-1): DTGVSQNPRHKITKRGQNVTFRCDPISEHNRLYWYRQTLGQGPEFLTYFQNEAQLEKSRLLSDRFSAERPKGSFSTLEIQRTEQGDSAMYLCASSLGAGNTEAFFGQGTRLTVV.

The V and J genes are TRBV7-2 and TRBJ2-7; D gene unclear. CDR3 size: 13 residues. Trimming took 3 bases from V and 4 from J, leaving 10 bases between them. Germline values: CDR1 SGHTA, CDR2 FQGNSA. The CDR3 sequence: CASSFTGRYEQYF. The DNA for the CDR3 is TGTGCCAGCAGCTTTACGGGCCGGTACGAGCAGTACTTC.

This clonotype was seen more than once but under ten times. The rearrangement links TRBV6-2 or TRBV6-3 to TRBJ2-6; D is unclear. The V gene's germline CDR1 is MNHEY and CDR2 SVGEGT. The CDR3 spans 14 residues. Trimming removed 6 bases from V and 4 bases from J, with 10 bases in between. The CDR3 loop reads CASRSPAGANVLTF. As DNA, the CDR3 is TGTGCCAGCAGATCTCCCGCGGGGGCCAACGTCCTGACTTTC.

This clonotype came up a few times. V usage is TRBV9 and J usage is TRBJ1-2; D remains unclear. The CDR3 extends over 15 amino acids. The V end lost 4 bases, the J end lost 6 bases, and 19 bases lay between the germline ends. CDR1 and CDR2 (germline): SGDLS, YYNGEE. This CDR3 reads CASSRLGGRGDGYTF. As DNA, the CDR3 is TGTGCCAGCAGCCGGTTGGGAGGCCGTGGGGATGGCTACACCTTC. The entire variable domain, with the rest obtained from reference TRBV9 and TRBJ1-2, is as follows: DSGVTQTPKHLITATGQRVTLRCSPRSGDLSVYWYQQSLDQGLQFLIQYYNGEERAKGNILERFSAQQFPDLHSELNLSSLELGDSALYFCASSRLGGRGDGYTFGSGTRLTVV.

The rearrangement uses TRBV12-3 or TRBV12-4 and TRBJ2-3; 9 bases agree with TRBD2. The CDR3 is 13 residues long. Unmatched junction bases numbered 5, after V lost 11 bases and J lost 2 bases. The DNA of the CDR3 is TGTGCCCTCTCTAGCGGGAACACAGATACGCAGTATTTT. Translated, it gives CALSSGNTDTQYF.

The CDR3 spells CASSLKPGPYNEQFF. DNA of the CDR3: TGCGCCAGCAGCTTGAAGCCTGGTCCCTACAATGAGCAGTTCTTC. The chain uses TRBV5-1 and TRBJ2-1; unclear D gene. The CDR3 spans 15 residues. Per the germline V gene, CDR1 is SGHRS and CDR2 is YFSETQ. Trimming took off 1 base at V and 2 bases at J, with 10 bases between the two ends.

Only a few counts were recorded for this clonotype. V and J are TRBV20-1 and TRBJ2-4, with unresolved D. The V gene's germline CDR1 is DFQATT and CDR2 SNEGSKA (reference sequence). This CDR3 spans 13 amino acids. Trimming pared 3 bases from V and 0 bases from J, leaving 6 bases between. CDR3 loop: CSASSVAKNIQYF. CDR3 DNA: TGCAGTGCTAGTTCTGTAGCCAAAAACATTCAGTACTTC.

This clonotype was detected ten times or more. An end of the junction does not agree with germline; a read error may underlie this. V is TRBV7-3 and J is TRBJ2-7; no reliable D call. The CDR3 spans 13 residues. The germline gives CDR1 SGHTA, CDR2 FQGTGA. The CDR3 DNA follows: TGCGCCAGCAGCCTTTTAGTCAGCTACGAGCAGTACTTC. Translating it yields CASSLLVSYEQYF. The full variable domain, rest sourced from reference TRBV7-3 and TRBJ2-7, is GAGVSQTPSNKVTEKGKYVELRCDPISGHTALYWYRQSLGQGPEFLIYFQGTGAADDSGLPNDRFFAVRPEGSVSTLKIQRTERGDSAVYLCASSLLVSYEQYFGPGTRLTVT.